A selection of T cell receptor beta chains follows, all from one sample in a study of chemoradiotherapy in HPV16-positive cancers. Some clones are missing from TCRdb's copy, which holds only in-frame ones; the method was immunoSEQ multiplex PCR. This sample has over 20,000 clones, with approximately 84% found just once. The sequencing here drew on blood, taken from a patient who underwent chemoradiotherapy. The receptors were gathered from a human donor with HPV-associated anogenital cancer. CDR3s include the opening cysteine and the closing phenylalanine or tryptophan. D genes are given only for firm matches. Expanded clones get a size class; other rows say once, few or many, or leave the size out.

J gene: TRBJ1-2; V gene: TRBV5-6; clone size: -; D gene: -; CDR3 DNA: TGTGCCAGCAGCTTGTGGCAGGGAGGACTATGGGGCTACACCTTC; CDR3 protein: CASSLWQGGLWGYTF
J gene: TRBJ2-3; V gene: TRBV9; clone size: -; D gene: -; CDR3 DNA: TGTGCCAGCAGCCCCTATGGATTACTCACAGATACGCAGTATTTT; CDR3 protein: CASSPYGLLTDTQYF
J gene: TRBJ2-3; V gene: TRBV6-5; clone size: -; D gene: -; CDR3 DNA: TGTGCCAGCAGTACACGAGGTGATACGCAGTATTTT; CDR3 protein: CASSTRGDTQYF
J gene: TRBJ2-3; V gene: TRBV4-2; clone size: -; D gene: -; CDR3 DNA: TGTGCCAGCAGCACACAGTCAGATACGCAGTATTTT; CDR3 protein: CASSTQSDTQYF
J gene: TRBJ2-4; V gene: TRBV7-9; clone size: -; D gene: TRBD2; CDR3 DNA: TGTGCCAGCAGCTCGGGGGGGACCGAGTACTTC; CDR3 protein: CASSSGGTEYF
J gene: TRBJ2-7; V gene: TRBV4-1; clone size: -; D gene: -; CDR3 DNA: TGCGCCAGCAGCCAAGGAGGGCTCTCTCTCGGCGAGCAGTACTTC; CDR3 protein: CASSQGGLSLGEQYF
J gene: TRBJ2-7; V gene: TRBV7-6; clone size: once; D gene: -; CDR3 DNA: TGTGCCAGCAGCTTTCCCGGACGTTACCACGAGCAGTACTTC; CDR3 protein: CASSFPGRYHEQYF
J gene: TRBJ1-1; V gene: TRBV7-8; clone size: -; D gene: TRBD1; CDR3 DNA: TGTGCCAGCAGCCCCGGACAGGTCGGCCTGAACACTGAAGCTTTCTTT; CDR3 protein: CASSPGQVGLNTEAFF
J gene: TRBJ2-7; V gene: TRBV4-1; clone size: -; D gene: -; CDR3 DNA: TGCGCCAGCAGCCAAGATCCTAGCCGGGGTACGCCCTACGAGCAGTACTTC; CDR3 protein: CASSQDPSRGTPYEQYF
J gene: TRBJ2-3; V gene: TRBV25-1; clone size: -; D gene: -; CDR3 DNA: TGTGCCAGCGGCCTTGGGGTAGGAACGCAGTATTTT; CDR3 protein: CASGLGVGTQYF
J gene: TRBJ1-6; V gene: TRBV11-2; clone size: medium-sized; D gene: -; CDR3 DNA: TGTGCCAGCAGCCCAAACAGGAGCCCCAATTCACCCCTCCACTTT; CDR3 protein: CASSPNRSPNSPLHF
J gene: TRBJ1-2; V gene: TRBV5-5; clone size: -; D gene: -; CDR3 DNA: TGTGCCAGCAGCCTTTTGGACAGAGGCTACACCTTC; CDR3 protein: CASSLLDRGYTF
J gene: TRBJ2-2; V gene: TRBV19; clone size: once; D gene: -; CDR3 DNA: TGTGCCAGTCACCCCATCAGGACCGGGGAGCTGTTTTTT; CDR3 protein: CASHPIRTGELFF
J gene: TRBJ1-3; V gene: TRBV25-1; clone size: -; D gene: TRBD1; CDR3 DNA: TGTGCCAGCATTGGACAGGGAGCTGGAAACACCATATATTTT; CDR3 protein: CASIGQGAGNTIYF
J gene: TRBJ2-2; V gene: TRBV5-4; clone size: -; D gene: -; CDR3 DNA: TGTGCCAGCAGCATAACGGATCGAGCCGGGGAGCTGTTTTTT; CDR3 protein: CASSITDRAGELFF
J gene: TRBJ1-1; V gene: TRBV29-1; clone size: -; D gene: TRBD1; CDR3 DNA: TGCAGCGTCTACAGGGGGAGGGGCACTGAAGCTTTCTTT; CDR3 protein: CSVYRGRGTEAFF
J gene: TRBJ1-2; V gene: TRBV5-1; clone size: -; D gene: -; CDR3 DNA: TGCGCCAGCAGCTTGGGCAGGGAACCCATCTATGGCTGCACCTTC; CDR3 protein: CASSLGREPIYGCTF
J gene: TRBJ2-3; V gene: TRBV25-1; clone size: -; D gene: -; CDR3 DNA: TGTGCCAGCAGTGAAGGTTCAGGCGACACAGATACGCAGTATTTT; CDR3 protein: CASSEGSGDTDTQYF
J gene: TRBJ1-1; V gene: TRBV7-3; clone size: -; D gene: -; CDR3 DNA: TGTGCCAGCAGCTTATATTGGGACACTGAAGCTTTCTTT; CDR3 protein: CASSLYWDTEAFF
J gene: TRBJ2-1; V gene: TRBV7-9; clone size: -; D gene: -; CDR3 DNA: TGTGCCAGCAGCGATAATCACAGCGGAAATGAGCAGTTCTTC; CDR3 protein: CASSDNHSGNEQFF
J gene: TRBJ2-5; V gene: TRBV10-3; clone size: -; D gene: -; CDR3 DNA: TGTGCCATCAGTGAGTCTGGTCGGGACGGAGAGACCCAGTACTTC; CDR3 protein: CAISESGRDGETQYF
J gene: TRBJ2-7; V gene: TRBV25-1; clone size: -; D gene: -; CDR3 DNA: TGTGCCACCAGGGGGGCAGGGATCACCTACGAGCAGTACTTC; CDR3 protein: CATRGAGITYEQYF
J gene: TRBJ2-7; V gene: TRBV11-2; clone size: -; D gene: -; CDR3 DNA: TGTGCCAGCAGCCCTAGCTCCTACGAGCAGTACTTC; CDR3 protein: CASSPSSYEQYF
J gene: TRBJ2-5; V gene: TRBV7-2; clone size: -; D gene: -; CDR3 DNA: TGTGCCAGCAGCTTAAGAGGGTCTCAAGAGACCCAGTACTTC; CDR3 protein: CASSLRGSQETQYF
J gene: TRBJ1-1; V gene: TRBV4-1; clone size: -; D gene: -; CDR3 DNA: TGCGCCAGCAGCCAAGTGGCAGGATTGAACACTGAAGCTTTCTTT; CDR3 protein: CASSQVAGLNTEAFF
J gene: TRBJ2-3; V gene: TRBV5-4; clone size: -; D gene: TRBD1; CDR3 DNA: TGTGCCAGCAGCACGGGGACAGACTCTAGCACAGATACGCAGTATTTT; CDR3 protein: CASSTGTDSSTDTQYF
J gene: TRBJ2-7; V gene: TRBV5-1; clone size: -; D gene: TRBD2; CDR3 DNA: TGCGCCAGCACCGGGACTAGCTACGAGCAGTACTTC; CDR3 protein: CASTGTSYEQYF
J gene: TRBJ2-3; V gene: TRBV14; clone size: -; D gene: TRBD2; CDR3 DNA: TGTGCCAGCAGCCCAGAAATAGCGGGAGTTACAGATACGCAGTATTTT; CDR3 protein: CASSPEIAGVTDTQYF
J gene: TRBJ2-2; V gene: TRBV7-2; clone size: once; D gene: -; CDR3 DNA: TGTGCCAGCAGCCCCATGATTCGGACAGCGAACACCGGGGAGCTGTTTTTT; CDR3 protein: CASSPMIRTANTGELFF
J gene: TRBJ1-4; V gene: TRBV23-1; clone size: once; D gene: -; CDR3 DNA: TGCGCCAGCACCCGACAGAGAGTGGATGAAAAACTGTTTTTT; CDR3 protein: CASTRQRVDEKLFF
J gene: TRBJ1-1; V gene: TRBV5-4; clone size: -; D gene: TRBD1; CDR3 DNA: TGTGCCAGCAGCCACCGACAGGGAAATTATGAAGCTTTCTTT; CDR3 protein: CASSHRQGNYEAFF
J gene: TRBJ1-6; V gene: TRBV28; clone size: -; D gene: -; CDR3 DNA: TGTGCCAGCAGTTCTGGAAATAATTCACCCCTCCACTTT; CDR3 protein: CASSSGNNSPLHF
J gene: TRBJ2-5; V gene: TRBV5-6; clone size: -; D gene: TRBD1; CDR3 DNA: TGTGCCAGCAGCTCCATCAATGACAGGGAGTTCCAAGAGACCCAGTACTTC; CDR3 protein: CASSSINDREFQETQYF
J gene: TRBJ1-1; V gene: TRBV19; clone size: -; D gene: -; CDR3 DNA: TGTGCCAGTAGTATGATAGGAGGGGCTGAAGCTTTCTTT; CDR3 protein: CASSMIGGAEAFF
J gene: TRBJ1-2; V gene: TRBV7-2; clone size: -; D gene: -; CDR3 DNA: TGTGCCAGCAGCTTAACAGGGAGGGGGGGATATGGCTACACCTTC; CDR3 protein: CASSLTGRGGYGYTF
J gene: TRBJ1-4; V gene: TRBV7-6; clone size: -; D gene: TRBD1; CDR3 DNA: TGTGCCAGCAGCTTAGCACCGGGACAGGGCTCCGAAAAACTGTTTTTT; CDR3 protein: CASSLAPGQGSEKLFF
J gene: TRBJ2-2; V gene: TRBV15; clone size: -; D gene: -; CDR3 DNA: TGTGCCACCAGCGGTCGGAACGGGGAGAACACCGGGGAGCTGTTTTTT; CDR3 protein: CATSGRNGENTGELFF
J gene: TRBJ2-2; V gene: TRBV7-3; clone size: -; D gene: TRBD1; CDR3 DNA: TGTGCCAGCAGACTGACAGGGTCCGGGGAGCTGTTTTTT; CDR3 protein: CASRLTGSGELFF
J gene: TRBJ2-1; V gene: TRBV5-5; clone size: -; D gene: TRBD2; CDR3 DNA: TGTGCCAGCAGCCTCCGTGGGCTAGCGGGGGGGATCTCCTACAATGAGCAGTTCTTC; CDR3 protein: CASSLRGLAGGISYNEQFF
J gene: TRBJ1-1; V gene: TRBV11-2; clone size: -; D gene: -; CDR3 DNA: TGTGCCAGCAGCTCTCGACAGGAGAACACTGAAGCTTTCTTT; CDR3 protein: CASSSRQENTEAFF
J gene: TRBJ2-3; V gene: TRBV19; clone size: -; D gene: TRBD2; CDR3 DNA: TGTGCCAGTAGACCAGCGGGGGGCATCGGCACAGATACGCAGTATTTT; CDR3 protein: CASRPAGGIGTDTQYF
J gene: TRBJ2-7; V gene: TRBV6-1; clone size: -; D gene: TRBD1; CDR3 DNA: TGTGCCAGCAGTGAAGCGGACAGGGGGTACGAGCAGTACTTC; CDR3 protein: CASSEADRGYEQYF
J gene: TRBJ2-4; V gene: TRBV19; clone size: -; D gene: TRBD2; CDR3 DNA: TGTGCCAGTAGTGTCCTAAGCGGGGGAAACATTCAGTACTTC; CDR3 protein: CASSVLSGGNIQYF
J gene: TRBJ2-1; V gene: TRBV4-2; clone size: -; D gene: -; CDR3 DNA: TGTGCCAGCAGCCAGGATTCAAACTACAATGAGCAGTTCTTC; CDR3 protein: CASSQDSNYNEQFF